This TCR beta chain was captured by sequencing in a study of T-cell reconstitution after alpha-beta-depleted transplantation in children. Preparation of the TCRbeta library was carried out with unique molecular identifiers. TCRdb recomputed calls from the PCR reads with MiXCR, one row per CDR3 protein. The sample lists 130,000 to 150,000 distinct CDR3 sequences; roughly 9% were seen once. There are a few counts of this clonotype. Its antigen is unknown. The V gene's germline CDR1 is DFQATT and CDR2 SNEGSKA (reference sequence). V dropped 6 bases and J dropped 0 bases, with 13 bases sitting between them. This CDR3 has 14 residues. Study conclusions and caveats: Where alpha-beta T cells came from about two months after transplant was reportedly several hundred expanded graft clones. Some patients showed high day-60 TCRbeta diversity, which derived from surviving recipient T cells and thymic progenitors. T-cell counts and diversity were attributed mostly to newly produced T cells one year after transplant.

The starting material was PBMCs, mostly from graft donor cells, obtained 180 days after TCRalphabeta/CD19-depleted stem cell transplant. This sequence joins TRBV20-1 and TRBJ2-3, with D tentatively TRBD1 (6 bases). The sequence came from a female patient aged 2-15 years who had a stem cell transplant for congenital amegakaryocytic thrombocytopenia, so the T cells may come from the graft donor. CDR3 in amino acids: CSAKTGHSTDTQYF. The CDR3 coding sequence is TGCAGTGCGAAGACAGGTCACAGCACAGATACGCAGTATTTT.